This T cell receptor (beta chain) emerged from a study of T cell responses to AZD1222 COVID-19 vaccine. Study-level background: Second-dose timings of about 4 or about 12 weeks were pooled.

As concerns this clone: Its cognate antigen is unknown.

The CDR3 has 14 amino acids. Germline lookup yields CDR1 SGHNT and CDR2 YYREEE (reference sequence). The V end was cut by 6 bases, the J end by 7 bases, with 20 bases between. Study-wide findings and caveats: Females made up more of the donors, who were largely white British, and clonal diversity may have come out too low.

Sequencing was performed with immunoSEQ multiplex PCR; in TCRdb, only in-frame clones are kept and a portion is missing. The data hold roughly 130,000 clones, with 80% to 95% observed a single time. The material was peripheral blood, obtained on day 0 of AZD1222 vaccination. The source of this sequence is an adult in good health. The chain uses TRBV5-4 and TRBJ2-7, with D perhaps matching TRBD1 or TRBD2 (5 bases each). The CDR3 loop reads CASNPSGTSEEQYF. The CDR3 coding sequence is TGTGCCAGCAATCCCTCGGGGACCTCTGAGGAGCAGTACTTC.